The source of this TCR beta chain is a study of T cells after yellow fever vaccination. Losses at the gene ends were 8 bases for V and 4 bases for J; bases not matched to a gene: 9. Germline CDR1 is KGHSH and CDR2 is LQKENI. This CDR3 comprises 16 residues. TCRdb re-analysed the 5' RACE reads in MiXCR, keeping a single row per CDR3 protein. The table includes 300,000 to 350,000 distinct CDR3 sequences, under 5% detected once. This receptor was taken from a man aged 18 to 35 who received the YFV17D yellow fever vaccine. The chain has TRBV18 and TRBJ2-1, with 12 bases lining up with TRBD2. The source material was PBMCs, sampled 5 days after the yellow fever booster vaccination. The CDR3 sequence is CASLPVLAGGYNEQFF. CDR3 DNA: TGTGCCAGCCTCCCCGTCCTAGCGGGGGGGTACAATGAGCAGTTCTTC.